The rows below give T cell receptor beta chains drawn from one sample of a study of shared clonotypes between healthy human individuals. The protocol was immunoSEQ multiplex PCR, while the TCRdb copy is restricted to in-frame clones and leaves out a portion. This sample yields about 2.3 million clones, of which 80% to 95% are seen a single time; 0.39% belongs to the top ten. Sequenced: naive CD4+ T cells from PBMCs. These receptors originate from a young man in good health. Some clones in this sample may be carry-over from other donors' samples. The CDR3 runs from the conserved cysteine through the conserved F or W. A D gene is named only where the DNA matches it firmly. For some rows the clone size is stated as once, few or many, or as a class when expanded; others skip it.

cdr3_length	j_call	d_call	v_call	clone_size	cdr3_nt	cdr3_aa
16	TRBJ2-6	-	TRBV5-1	-	TGCGCCAGCAGCTTGTTCGGGGAATCTGGGGCCAACGTCCTGACTTTC	CASSLFGESGANVLTF
18	TRBJ2-7	TRBD2	TRBV19	-	TGTGCCAGTAGTCCCGGACTAGCGGGAAGGGGACTACGGGACGAGCAGTACTTC	CASSPGLAGRGLRDEQYF
15	TRBJ1-2	-	TRBV7-9	-	TGTGCCAGCACCTTGGACGGAGGCCTTAACTATGGCTACACCTTC	CASTLDGGLNYGYTF
13	TRBJ1-2	TRBD1	TRBV28	few	TGTGCCAGCAGCCACAGCGACAGGGACGGCTACACCTTC	CASSHSDRDGYTF
13	TRBJ1-1	-	TRBV6-5	-	TGTGCCAGCAGCCGGGAGCTGAACACTGAAGCTTTCTTT	CASSRELNTEAFF
12	TRBJ2-2	-	TRBV7-7	-	TGTGCCAGCAGCTTATCAGGCGGGGAGCTGTTTTTT	CASSLSGGELFF
16	TRBJ1-4	TRBD1	TRBV11-2	-	TGTGCCAGCAGCCCAGTTGCGGGACAGGGCGACGAAAAACTGTTTTTT	CASSPVAGQGDEKLFF
16	TRBJ2-5	TRBD1	TRBV7-2	-	TGTGCCAGCAGCTGGGCGAGACAGGGGGCAGGCGGGACCCAGTACTTC	CASSWARQGAGGTQYF
14	TRBJ1-2	TRBD1	TRBV6-5	-	TGTGCCAGCAGCGTTACAGGGGCGCGCTATGGCTACACCTTC	CASSVTGARYGYTF
17	TRBJ2-2	TRBD1	TRBV5-1	-	TGCGCCAGCAGCTTGAGGCCGGGACAGGGTAACACCGGGGAGCTGTTTTTT	CASSLRPGQGNTGELFF
13	TRBJ1-1	-	TRBV6-1	once	TGTGCCAGCAGTGAACAGCAGTTCACTGAAGCTTTCTTT	CASSEQQFTEAFF
14	TRBJ2-7	TRBD2	TRBV2	-	TGTGCCACGCGGACTAGCGGGAGGGCCTACGAGCAGTACTTC	CATRTSGRAYEQYF
13	TRBJ1-2	-	TRBV7-2	-	TGTGCCAGCAGAGGGCCGGGACAACGTGGCTACACCTTC	CASRGPGQRGYTF
15	TRBJ2-5	TRBD1	TRBV5-1	-	TGCGCCAGCAGCCCACGAGACAGGGGGCAAGAGACCCAGTACTTC	CASSPRDRGQETQYF
11	TRBJ2-7	-	TRBV19	-	TGTGCCAGTAGTTCAGGGTACGAGCAGTACTTC	CASSSGYEQYF
17	TRBJ1-1	-	TRBV29-1	once	TGCAGCGCCGACCGGGGGGGACTCAGGGGCCAGAACACTGAAGCTTTCTTT	CSADRGGLRGQNTEAFF
14	TRBJ1-2	-	TRBV28	-	TGTGCCAGCAGTTTAGTCACGACATTCTATGGCTACACCTTC	CASSLVTTFYGYTF